The sequence of this TCR beta chain was determined in a study of CD4 and CD8 cells across lung adenocarcinoma regions. The CDR3 loop spans 15 amino acids. Germline V lookup: CDR1 MNHNS, CDR2 SASEGT. Each CDR3 protein is one row after TCRdb ran MiXCR on the PCR reads. The sample holds about 23,000 distinct CDR3 sequences, 52% seen once. The patients had localized lung adenocarcinoma, a non-small cell subtype. Comments on this clonotype: Relative to the germline gene, one junction end is altered; a read error may explain this.

Sequenced material: CD4+ T cells from the center of a lung tumor. V is TRBV6-1 and J is TRBJ2-3, with D possibly being TRBD1 (6 bases). This receptor was identified in a male donor with lung adenocarcinoma. The CD4 and CD8 labels of this study may be unreliable. The CDR3 DNA follows: TGTGCCAGCGGGCACGGGGAAGGGGACACAGAGACGCAGTATTTC. It codes for CASGHGEGDTETQYF.